The source of this TCR beta chain is a study of control samples from healthy donors and cancer patients. This clone was counted once. Profiled with immunoSEQ multiplex PCR; TCRdb holds only in-frame clones, not every one. Among approximately 70,000 clones listed, under 90% were seen once. V trimming: 0 bases; J trimming: 3 bases; junction bases outside the gene matches: 1. This CDR3 spans 15 amino acids. CDR1 is MNHEY, CDR2 SVGAGI, per germline. The specimen sequenced was PBMCs. The J gene is TRBJ1-2, the V gene TRBV6-5; 10 bases line up with TRBD1. The receptor was derived from a man aged 55 to 69 with lung cancer. The CDR3 nucleotides read TGTGCCAGCAGTTACTCGGGGACAGGGGACTATGGCTACACCTTC. As protein: CASSYSGTGDYGYTF.